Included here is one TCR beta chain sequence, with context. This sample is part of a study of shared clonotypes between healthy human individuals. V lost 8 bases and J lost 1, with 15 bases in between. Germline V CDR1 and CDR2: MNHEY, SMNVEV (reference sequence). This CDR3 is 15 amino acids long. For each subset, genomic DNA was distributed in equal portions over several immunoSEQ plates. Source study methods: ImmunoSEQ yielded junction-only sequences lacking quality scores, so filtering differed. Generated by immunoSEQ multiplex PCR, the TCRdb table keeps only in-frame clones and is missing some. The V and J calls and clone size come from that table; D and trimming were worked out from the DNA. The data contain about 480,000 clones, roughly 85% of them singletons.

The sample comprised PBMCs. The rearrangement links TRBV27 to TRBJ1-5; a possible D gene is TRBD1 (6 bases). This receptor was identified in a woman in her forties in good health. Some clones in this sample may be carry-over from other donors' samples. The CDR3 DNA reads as TGTGCCAGCCGCAAGGGGGATAGGAGCAATCAGCCCCAGCATTTT. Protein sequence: CASRKGDRSNQPQHF.